The clone carrying this T cell receptor (beta chain) was counted between two and nine times. The target antigen is unknown. The sample originates from a study of T cells in narcolepsy. Broader study findings: Healthy controls reportedly lacked the autoreactive clonotypes serially found in patients' blood. HCRT-specific and TRIB2-specific autoreactive clonotypes appeared among same-patient CSF and blood CD4+ clonotypes.

Germline CDR1 MNHNS, CDR2 SASEGT. CDR3 length equals 15 residues. Trimming removed 4 bases at V and 3 bases at J, with 13 bases between. Sequencing used immunoSEQ multiplex PCR; TCRdb keeps in-frame clones, though not all of them. The top ten hold approximately 1.1% of the sample, which has approximately 32,000 clones, roughly 80% seen once. Sample: CD45RA- memory CD4+ T cells from PBMCs. This receptor was obtained from a human donor with narcolepsy. The chain carries TRBV6-1 and TRBJ1-5, with D possibly being TRBD1 (6 bases). The CDR3 nucleotides read TGTGCCAGCAGTGTGGGGCCAGGGGTCAATCAGCCCCAGCATTTT. Its protein product is CASSVGPGVNQPQHF.